This T cell receptor (beta chain) was documented in a study of T cells after yellow fever vaccination. Trimming removed 3 bases from V and 6 bases from J, with 12 bases in between. CDR1 DFQATT and CDR2 SNEGSKA come from the germline V gene (reference sequence). The CDR3 is made up of 13 amino acids. TCRdb independently ran MiXCR on the 5' RACE reads; one entry per CDR3 protein. The data show about 210,000 distinct CDR3 sequences, approximately 6.3% seen once. The chain employs TRBV20-1 and TRBJ2-1; D is ambiguous. The input for sequencing was CD4+ T cells sorted from PBMCs, taken on the day of the yellow fever booster vaccination. This TCR was recovered from a man younger than 45 who received the YFV17D yellow fever vaccine. This chain's CDR3 is CSARAPSLNEQFF. CDR3 DNA sequence: TGCAGTGCTAGGGCCCCGAGCCTCAATGAGCAGTTCTTC.